Listed below are T cell receptor beta chains from one sample, sequenced in a study of identical twins. TCRdb re-derived calls from the 5' RACE reads in MiXCR, one entry per CDR3 protein. The sample has about 530,000 distinct CDR3 sequences, about a fifth seen once. These data are also associated with another study on yellow fever vaccine responses in identical twins.

Source material: CD4+ T cells sorted from blood. The receptors stem from a woman in her late teens or twenties in good health. Each CDR3 is given with its conserved first and last residue. Fields, in order: J gene, V gene, CDR3 protein.

TRBJ2-3 | TRBV18 | CASSPPGAGTGDTQYF
TRBJ2-1 | TRBV7-6 | CASSSASGSYEQFF
TRBJ2-2 | TRBV12-3/TRBV12-4 | CASRHFGTSGSKGNTGELFF
TRBJ2-7 | TRBV20-1 | CSARSPQEQYF
TRBJ1-2 | TRBV5-1 | CASSLNPAYDGYTF
TRBJ2-7 | TRBV7-8 | CASSPAGLLSYEQYF
TRBJ1-1 | TRBV20-1 | CSARLGGRENTEAFF
TRBJ2-3 | TRBV27 | CASRYATQYF
TRBJ1-1 | TRBV29-1 | CSVEAGGGTEAFF
TRBJ2-3 | TRBV12-3/TRBV12-4 | CASGYGGGTDTQYF
TRBJ2-3 | TRBV7-3 | CASSLTGGRAVTDTQYF
TRBJ2-3 | TRBV3-1 | CASSQLAGGADTQYF
TRBJ2-7 | TRBV24-1 | CATSDSTEGAYEQYF
TRBJ2-3 | TRBV4-1 | CASSPGKGLASYAPTDTQYF
TRBJ2-5 | TRBV27 | CASSSELGATQYF
TRBJ2-5 | TRBV7-9 | CASSLVAFTLQETQYF